Presented here are 12 T cell receptor beta chains from one specimen sequenced in a study of vaccination effects on CD4 cells after COVID-19. The antigens for these receptors are not known. Pools of viral peptides were used by the ViraFEST assay to expand antigen-specific CD4+ T cells ahead of sequencing. Culture proceeded for approximately 9 days, and CD4+ T cells were then isolated. Vaccination of participants consisted of two doses of either the BNT162b2 or mRNA-1273 vaccine. The assay was immunoSEQ multiplex PCR, and TCRdb's table has in-frame clones only and misses some. The data contain roughly 16,000 clones, more than 75% of them seen just once; the ten biggest clones take up around 18%. The sequencing here drew on CD4+ T cells from PBMCs cultured with HCoV-NL63 spike peptides, taken after COVID-19 vaccination. These receptors all stem from a human donor who received a COVID-19 vaccine.

This clone is judged medium-sized (0.01 to 0.1%). The chain employs TRBV30 and TRBJ1-2, with D possibly TRBD1 on 6 matching bases. Germline V gene data show CDR1 as GTSNPN and CDR2 as SVGIG (reference sequence). Trimming took off 5 bases at V and 3 bases at J, with 16 bases between the two ends. The CDR3 contains 14 residues. The CDR3 sequence: CAWSFGGRDYGYTF. The CDR3 DNA follows: TGTGCCTGGTCGTTCGGGGGGCGAGACTATGGCTACACCTTC.

CDR3 amino acids: CASSFLGGGGYTF. The CDR3 DNA reads as TGTGCCAGCAGTTTCTTGGGGGGAGGAGGCTACACCTTC. The chain carries TRBV12-3 or TRBV12-4 and TRBJ1-2; tentatively, D is TRBD1 (5 bases). Trimming removed 3 bases at V and 8 bases at J, with 13 bases between. This CDR3 is 13 amino acids long.

The chain couples TRBV2 to TRBJ2-7; D is possibly TRBD1 (6 bases). Looked up from germline, CDR1 is SNHLY and CDR2 is FYNNEI. V lost 5 bases, J lost 5 bases, and 10 bases lay in between. This CDR3 comprises 12 residues. This CDR3 is CASSRQVHEQYF. As DNA, the CDR3 is TGTGCCAGCAGTCGACAGGTCCACGAGCAGTACTTC.

The CDR3 sequence: CASLLLVSTDTQYF. CDR3 bases: TGTGCCAGCCTGCTGTTGGTTAGCACAGATACGCAGTATTTT. The gene calls are TRBV7-2 and TRBJ2-3; D unresolved. This CDR3 is built from 14 residues. Trimming took 8 bases from V and 0 from J, leaving 12 bases between them. Germline lookup yields CDR1 SGHTA and CDR2 FQGNSA.

The chain links TRBV11-2 to TRBJ1-1; D unclear. CDR3 length: 13 amino acids. Germline-derived CDR1 and CDR2 are SGHAT and FQNNGV. Trimming removed 1 base at V and 11 bases at J, with 14 bases between. The CDR3 nucleotides read TGTGCCAGCAGCTTAGCCGGGGTTCAATGGGCTTTCTTT. Translation gives CASSLAGVQWAFF.

The chain couples TRBV7-2 to TRBJ1-5; the D is unclear. Looked up from germline, CDR1 is SGHTA and CDR2 is FQGNSA. Trimming shortened V by 1 base and J by 3 bases, and 4 bases separated the two germline ends. This CDR3 is built from 13 residues. CDR3 loop: CASSLEVNQPQHF. CDR3 DNA: TGTGCCAGCAGCTTAGAGGTCAATCAGCCCCAGCATTTT.

This clone ranks as medium-sized (0.01 to 0.1%). The CDR3 coding sequence is TGTGCCAGCAGCTTGAAACGGCTGGGGACTGAAGCTTTCTTT. This translates into CASSLKRLGTEAFF. The chain uses TRBV7-9 and TRBJ1-1; no clear D. Between the trimmed V and J ends, which lost 3 bases and 5 bases, there was a span of 13 bases. This CDR3 region has 14 residues. Germline loops: CDR1 SEHNR, CDR2 FQNEAQ (reference sequence).

This chain connects TRBV30 to TRBJ2-2; D gene uncertain. Germline V lookup: CDR1 GTSNPN, CDR2 SVGIG (reference sequence). V lost 3 bases, J lost 10 bases, and 12 bases lay in between. The CDR3 totals 12 residues. The CDR3 bases are TGTGCCTGGAGGCGACCCTACATGGAGCTGTTTTTT. Its protein product is CAWRRPYMELFF. The full variable domain, completed using reference TRBV30 and TRBJ2-2, is SQTIHQWPATLVQPVGSPLSLECTVEGTSNPNLYWYRQAAGRGLQLLFYSVGIGQISSEVPQNLSASRPQDRQFILSSKKLLLSDSGFYLCAWRRPYMELFFGEGSRLTVL.

This chain joins TRBV2 and TRBJ2-7; TRBD2 aligns across 9 bases. The CDR3 runs 17 residues. V gave up 6 bases and J gave up 5 bases; unmatched junction bases: 17. CDR1 and CDR2 (germline): SNHLY, FYNNEI. Here the CDR3 DNA reads TGTGCCAGCAGGGGGGGTAGCGGGGGATCCCGGGTCCACGAGCAGTACTTC. Amino acids: CASRGGSGGSRVHEQYF.

The rearrangement joins TRBV10-3 to TRBJ2-4; tentatively, D is TRBD1 (7 bases). The germline V gene encodes CDR1 ENHRY and CDR2 SYGVKD. There are 13 residues in the CDR3. With 11 bases removed from V and 8 bases from J, the gap between germline ends came to 19 bases. Here the CDR3 DNA reads TGTGCCCTTAGCGGAGGGGGCCCGGACATTCAGTACTTC. Protein: CALSGGGPDIQYF.

This clone is a singleton in its sample. The chain employs TRBV24-1 and TRBJ1-5; D is unresolved. V dropped 7 bases and J dropped 2 bases, with 8 bases sitting between them. The germline gives CDR1 KGHDR, CDR2 SFDVKD. The CDR3 length is 13 residues. The CDR3 protein is CATSRQGNQPQHF. CDR3 sequence (DNA): TGTGCCACCAGCAGGCAGGGCAATCAGCCCCAGCATTTT.

V gene TRBV25-1 combines with J gene TRBJ1-1; D unresolved. This CDR3 has 14 residues. Trimming left V 3 bases short and J 1 base short, with 9 bases between. Germline-derived CDR1 and CDR2 are MGHDK and SYGVNS. DNA for the CDR3: TGTGCCAGCAGTGAGGTTTGGGGGAACACTGAAGCTTTCTTT. It yields the protein CASSEVWGNTEAFF.